This TCR beta chain came from a study of radiotherapy plus CTLA-4 blockade in lung cancer. Study details: For 18% of patients, objective responses occurred, and approximately 30% had disease control.

This clone appeared a few times. Its antigen is unknown. Those patients who had chemo-refractory metastatic non-small-cell lung cancer were given focal radiation along with CTLA-4 blockade through ipilimumab. Measured with immunoSEQ multiplex PCR; TCRdb has only the in-frame clones, and not every one. The sample records just over 60,000 clones, around 77% being singletons. General study results and limits: How blood T cell clones changed early, along with interferon-beta, reportedly forecast response best. TCR clones originating in tumors grew in number in blood after radiotherapy plus ipilimumab.

After removal of 6 bases from V and 5 bases from J, the junction contained 4 bases not matched to a gene. This CDR3 is 15 amino acids long. The germline gives CDR1 MGHDK, CDR2 SYGVNS. The source material was peripheral blood, sampled from a patient treated with radiotherapy plus ipilimumab. The V gene is TRBV25-1, the J gene TRBJ2-1; 13 bases line up with TRBD2. The receptor's source is a human donor with non-small cell lung cancer who had a complete response to radiotherapy plus ipilimumab. The CDR3 DNA follows: TGTGCCAGCAGCTCAGGACTAGCGGGAGACAATGAGCAGTTCTTC. It translates to CASSSGLAGDNEQFF.